This T cell receptor beta chain was retrieved from a study of identical twins. Germline V gives CDR1 MNHNS, CDR2 SASEGT. The V end was cut by 6 bases, the J end by 3 bases, with 15 bases between. The CDR3 is 14 residues long. This clonotype has just a few counts. Its antigen is not identified. Findings of the study overall: Conclusions were drawn cross-sectionally by statistical analysis, without following the same donors.

One entry per CDR3 protein, called by TCRdb with MiXCR from the 5' RACE reads. The repertoire has about 520,000 distinct CDR3 sequences, around 20% of them found once; the top ten carry around 0.9%. These sequences were also reported in another study, on T cells expressing NK-cell markers. That work states: One observes that, in a few donors, these clonotypes were also the leading ones within the CD3+CD56-NKG2C+ fraction.

This clonotype was sampled from a young woman in good health. The chain recombines TRBV6-1 with TRBJ2-7; D may be TRBD1 (6 bases). The sequenced material came from CD4+ T cells sorted from blood. CDR3 sequence reads: CASRRAGAFYEQYF. The CDR3 nucleotides read TGTGCCAGCAGAAGGGCAGGGGCCTTCTACGAGCAGTACTTC.